Presented here are 9 T cell receptor beta chains from one specimen sequenced in a study of blood T cell repertoires in COVID-19. TCRdb keeps only in-frame clones here, not all; method: immunoSEQ multiplex PCR. The sample lists about 240,000 clones, 75% to 90% seen once, with around 4% in the top ten. The specimen sequenced was PBMCs or T cells enriched from blood (not recorded which). These receptors originate from a woman in her twenties or thirties who had recovered from COVID-19.

The chain carries TRBV19 and TRBJ2-1; 7 bases fit TRBD1. Germline CDR1 reads LNHDA; CDR2 reads SQIVND (reference sequence). V lost 4 bases and J lost 5; bases outside the gene matches: 5. The CDR3 covers 14 residues. The CDR3 loop is CASSTGTANNEQFF. The CDR3 DNA follows: TGTGCCAGTAGTACCGGGACAGCTAACAATGAGCAGTTCTTC.

This chain joins TRBV23-1 and TRBJ1-4; 8 nucleotides match TRBD1. TRBV23-1 is an ORF, with its function uncertain. V dropped 7 bases and J dropped 3; count of bases not matched to a gene: 13. The CDR3 contains 17 residues. CDR3 nucleotides: TGCGCCAGCACCGCTAACCCTCAGGGGGCCCCTAATGAAAAACTGTTTTTT. Encoded protein: CASTANPQGAPNEKLFF.

The rearrangement joins TRBV12-5 to TRBJ2-3; 7 bases are a match to TRBD2. Per germline, CDR1 LGHNT and CDR2 FRNRAP. Germline trimming cut 3 bases from V and 4 bases from J; bases unmatched to any gene: 1. The CDR3 covers 13 residues. The CDR3 bases are TGTGCTAGTGGTTTTGGGGGGGCAGATACGCAGTATTTT. As protein: CASGFGGADTQYF.

The V gene is TRBV29-1, the J gene TRBJ1-5, with D possibly matching TRBD1 (6 bases). Deletions cut 4 bases from V and 4 bases from J, with 17 bases between. The CDR3 spans 15 residues. The germline V gene encodes CDR1 SQVTM and CDR2 ANQGSEA. The CDR3 nucleotides are TGCAGCGTTGCTACCCAGGGGAGTGGGAATCAGCCCCAGCATTTT. Translated: CSVATQGSGNQPQHF.

The V gene is TRBV5-6, the J gene TRBJ2-7; TRBD2 is a possible D gene (5 bases). Per germline, CDR1 SGHDT and CDR2 YYEEEE. The CDR3 totals 16 residues. V shed 0 bases and J shed 0 bases, with 13 bases lying between them. The CDR3 reads CASSLARGVLSYEQYF. CDR3 nucleotides: TGTGCCAGCAGCTTGGCCCGGGGTGTACTCTCCTACGAGCAGTACTTC.

This clone was recorded once. This rearrangement joins TRBV7-3 to TRBJ2-5; D possibly corresponds to TRBD2 (5 bases). The length of the CDR3 is 13 residues. Trimming cost V 1 base and J 5 bases, with 8 bases left between them. In germline, CDR1 is SGHTA, CDR2 FQGTGA. The CDR3 here is CASSLNSVETQYF. The CDR3 bases are TGTGCCAGCAGCTTAAATAGCGTGGAGACCCAGTACTTC. Together with reference TRBV7-3 and TRBJ2-5, the CDR3 gives the full variable domain: GAGVSQTPSNKVTEKGKYVELRCDPISGHTALYWYRQSLGQGPEFLIYFQGTGAADDSGLPNDRFFAVRPEGSVSTLKIQRTERGDSAVYLCASSLNSVETQYFGPGTRLLVL.

The chain uses TRBV7-9 and TRBJ1-2, with 9 bases fitting TRBD1. The CDR3 spans 15 residues. Trimming cost V 5 bases and J 4 bases; bases outside gene matches: 8. CDR1 and CDR2 from the germline V gene are SEHNR and FQNEAQ (reference sequence). As DNA, the CDR3 is TGTGCCAGCAGCCCACAGGGGGCCATAAGCTATGGCTACACCTTC. Its protein product is CASSPQGAISYGYTF.

For the CDR3, the DNA is TGCAGCGTTCGCTTACAGGGATCTTCTGGCGCCGAGCAGTTCTTC. Residues: CSVRLQGSSGAEQFF. V usage is TRBV29-1 and J usage is TRBJ2-1; a weak D match, TRBD1 (6 bases). Germline V lookup: CDR1 SQVTM, CDR2 ANQGSEA. V lost 5 bases, J lost 10 bases, and 24 bases lay in between. The CDR3 spans 15 residues.

Concerning this clone itself: In the same sample, other DNA sequences code for this CDR3. J is TRBJ2-3 and V is TRBV5-1, with 7 bases matching TRBD2. From germline, CDR1 is SGHRS and CDR2 YFSETQ. V lost 5 bases, J lost 0 bases, and 3 bases stayed unmatched. This CDR3 is built from 14 residues. Written as DNA, the CDR3 is TGCGCCAGCAGTTTAGCGGGTAGCACAGATACGCAGTATTTT. Translated: CASSLAGSTDTQYF.